Listed below are T cell receptor beta chains from one sample, sequenced in a study of T cell responses to AZD1222 COVID-19 vaccine. Sequencing was performed with immunoSEQ multiplex PCR; in TCRdb, only in-frame clones are kept and a portion is missing. The sample has more than 95,000 clones; about 87% are singletons. The sequences come from peripheral blood, collected on day 0 of AZD1222 vaccination. These receptors came from an adult in good health. Each CDR3 is given with its conserved first and last residue. Each record gives: V gene, clone size, J gene, D gene, CDR3 protein, CDR3 DNA. A D gene is named only where the DNA matches it firmly. Expanded clones get a size class; other rows say once, few or many, or leave the size out.

>TRBV5-1|-|TRBJ2-4|-
CASSPGINIQYF
TGCGCCAGCAGCCCCGGGATAAACATTCAGTACTTC
>TRBV30|once|TRBJ1-2|TRBD1
CAWTTQGAHGYTF
TGTGCCTGGACCACACAGGGGGCGCATGGCTACACCTTC
>TRBV3-1/TRBV3-2|-|TRBJ2-2|-
CASSQVVSQSGELFF
TGTGCCAGCAGCCAAGTTGTTAGCCAGAGTGGGGAGCTGTTTTTT
>TRBV28|-|TRBJ1-5|TRBD1
CASERGHQPQHF
TGTGCCAGCGAAAGGGGGCATCAGCCCCAGCATTTT
>TRBV13|-|TRBJ2-7|-
CASSSPGATSYEQYF
TGTGCCAGCAGCTCTCCGGGGGCGACCTCCTACGAGCAGTACTTC
>TRBV7-3|-|TRBJ2-2|TRBD2
CASSPTGGGRATGELFF
TGTGCCAGCAGCCCTACGGGAGGCGGGAGGGCCACCGGGGAGCTGTTTTTT
>TRBV2|-|TRBJ2-1|TRBD1
CASSEGQGARNEQFF
TGTGCCAGCAGTGAAGGGCAGGGGGCGCGAAATGAGCAGTTCTTC
>TRBV6-2/TRBV6-3|-|TRBJ1-5|-
CASSYGQPNQPQHF
TGTGCCAGCAGTTACGGGCAGCCTAATCAGCCCCAGCATTTT
>TRBV28|-|TRBJ2-7|-
CASSLNQGYEQYF
TGTGCCAGCAGTTTAAACCAGGGCTACGAGCAGTACTTC
>TRBV4-3|-|TRBJ2-6|-
CASSQVGSGANVLTF
TGCGCCAGCAGCCAGGTCGGCTCTGGGGCCAACGTCCTGACTTTC